Each of the 23 T cell receptor beta chains below was sequenced from the same sample in a study of blood T cell repertoires in COVID-19. Generated by immunoSEQ multiplex PCR, the TCRdb table keeps only in-frame clones and is missing some. The sample lists over 250,000 clones; around 90% were seen once. The specimen was peripheral blood. These receptors came from a woman aged 30 to 39 with acute or convalescent COVID-19.

V and J are TRBV6-5 and TRBJ1-2, with D possibly matching TRBD1 (5 bases). This CDR3 spans 13 amino acids. V was trimmed by 10 bases and J by 6 bases, leaving 18 bases between them. Germline V gives CDR1 MNHEY, CDR2 SVGAGI. Here the CDR3 DNA reads TGTGCCACCCCACGAGCGACCAGGGATGGCTACACCTTC. Its protein is CATPRATRDGYTF.

This chain joins TRBV30 and TRBJ1-1; no definite D call. CDR1 and CDR2 from the germline V gene are GTSNPN and SVGIG (reference sequence). V gave up 8 bases and J gave up 0 bases, with 13 bases separating them. CDR3 length equals 13 residues. CDR3 in amino acids: CAHSAGMNTEAFF. DNA for the CDR3: TGTGCCCACAGTGCGGGGATGAACACTGAAGCTTTCTTT.

The chain is built from TRBV5-1 and TRBJ2-1; a weak D match, TRBD1 (6 bases). The CDR3 consists of 13 residues. Trimming removed 0 bases at V and 8 bases at J, with 9 bases between. Germline V gene data show CDR1 as SGHRS and CDR2 as YFSETQ. CDR3 nucleotide sequence: TGCGCCAGCAGCTTGGAATACAGGGATGAGCAGTTCTTC. Translating gives CASSLEYRDEQFF.

The rearrangement joins TRBV19 to TRBJ2-5; 7 nucleotides match TRBD1. V lost 5 bases and J lost 2; bases outside the gene matches: 11. This CDR3 contains 16 residues. Germline CDR1 LNHDA, CDR2 SQIVND (reference sequence). This CDR3 reads CASSQPRGSAQETQYF. Written as DNA, the CDR3 is TGTGCCAGTAGTCAACCCAGGGGGTCGGCTCAAGAGACCCAGTACTTC.

The V and J genes are TRBV19 and TRBJ2-3, with D hard to call. Germline CDR1 and CDR2: LNHDA and SQIVND (reference sequence). This CDR3 is built from 12 residues. The V end lost 6 bases, the J end lost 0 bases, and 4 bases lay between the germline ends. CDR3 sequence (DNA): TGTGCCAGTAGCCCTAGCACAGATACGCAGTATTTT. Residues: CASSPSTDTQYF.

The V call is TRBV11-3, the J call TRBJ2-7; possibly TRBD2 for D (6 bases). Between the trimmed V and J ends, which lost 1 base and 2 bases, there was a span of 12 bases. The CDR3 sequence is 15 residues long. Germline loops: CDR1 SGHNT, CDR2 YENEEA. DNA for the CDR3: TGTGCCAGCAGCTTAGTTCCCATAGCGGCCTACGAGCAGTACTTC. Amino acids: CASSLVPIAAYEQYF.

CDR3 DNA sequence: TGTGCCAGCAGTCGTCACCACGGGACAAACTATGGCTACACCTTC. It codes for CASSRHHGTNYGYTF. The chain couples TRBV6-2 or TRBV6-3 to TRBJ1-2; TRBD1 is a possible D gene (6 bases). The CDR3 extends over 15 amino acids. V dropped 5 bases and J dropped 2 bases, with 15 bases sitting between them. Germline V gives CDR1 MNHEY, CDR2 SVGEGT.

The chain recombines TRBV4-1 with TRBJ1-5; 8 positions agree with TRBD1. Germline-derived CDR1 and CDR2 are MGHRA and YSYEKL. This CDR3 comprises 14 residues. The V segment lost 6 bases and the J segment 3 bases; nucleotides outside the gene matches: 4. DNA for the CDR3: TGCGCCAGCAGAGGACAGGGAAACAATCAGCCCCAGCATTTT. Encoded protein: CASRGQGNNQPQHF.

V is TRBV4-2 and J is TRBJ2-1; TRBD2 matches 11 bases. This CDR3 has 17 residues. V shed 2 bases, J shed 5 bases, and the junction held 8 bases outside the gene matches. CDR1 is LGHNA, CDR2 YNFKEQ, per germline. In DNA form, the CDR3 reads TGTGCCAGCAGCCAAACAACGGGACTAGCGGTCAACAATGAGCAGTTCTTC. Translation: CASSQTTGLAVNNEQFF.

The V call is TRBV20-1, the J call TRBJ2-1; 10 nucleotides line up with TRBD1. Trimming at V came to 3 bases and at J to 3 bases, leaving 14 bases not matched to a gene. The V gene's germline CDR1 is DFQATT and CDR2 SNEGSKA (reference sequence). This CDR3 spans 18 amino acids. The CDR3: CSASGPSDRGGGYNEQFF. CDR3 in DNA: TGCAGTGCTAGTGGTCCCTCGGACAGGGGGGGAGGCTACAATGAGCAGTTCTTC.

Note on this clone: Other DNA variants within this sample encode the same CDR3. V usage is TRBV6-5 and J usage is TRBJ1-6; 9 bases align to TRBD1. CDR1 is MNHEY, CDR2 SVGAGI, per germline. V shed 6 bases and J 7 bases; nucleotides not matched to a gene: 1. The CDR3 is 13 residues long. In nucleotides, the CDR3 is TGTGCCAGCAGGGGACAGGGCAATTCACCCCTCCACTTT. Translating gives CASRGQGNSPLHF.

The gene calls are TRBV15 and TRBJ2-3; 10 positions match TRBD2. This CDR3 is 19 amino acids long. Trimming removed 9 bases from V and 1 base from J; junction bases left unmatched: 19. Germline V gene lookup returns CDR1 LNHNV and CDR2 YYDKDF (reference sequence). The CDR3 DNA follows: TGTGCCACTGCCAGGCCATCTAGCGGGAGCTACACAGGCACAGATACGCAGTATTTT. Its translation is CATARPSSGSYTGTDTQYF.

This rearrangement joins TRBV19 to TRBJ1-1; weak D call: TRBD1 (6 bases). The CDR3 totals 14 residues. Germline CDR1 and CDR2: LNHDA and SQIVND (reference sequence). The V gene lost 3 bases and the J gene lost 4 bases, with 12 bases spanning the gap. The CDR3 DNA reads TGTGCCAGTAGTATGGGAGTGGGGGCCACTGAAGCTTTCTTT. Translation gives CASSMGVGATEAFF. The full variable domain, completed using reference TRBV19 and TRBJ1-1, is DGGITQSPKYLFRKEGQNVTLSCEQNLNHDAMYWYRQDPGQGLRLIYYSQIVNDFQKGDIAEGYSVSREKKESFPLTVTSAQKNPTAFYLCASSMGVGATEAFFGQGTRLTVV.

The chain recombines TRBV6-5 with TRBJ2-7, with 7 nucleotides matching TRBD1. Germline V lookup: CDR1 MNHEY, CDR2 SVGAGI. CDR3 length: 13 residues. Trimming at V came to 8 bases and at J to 2 bases, leaving 6 bases not matched to a gene. Written as DNA, the CDR3 is TGTGCCAGCGACCCTGGGACAGCCTACGAGCAGTACTTC. This gives the protein CASDPGTAYEQYF.

The gene calls are TRBV19 and TRBJ2-7; tentatively, D is TRBD2 (5 bases). The germline gives CDR1 LNHDA, CDR2 SQIVND (reference sequence). V lost 3 bases and J lost 2, with 17 bases in between. This CDR3 is built from 16 residues. CDR3 loop: CASSISTDSWPYEQYF. In DNA, the CDR3 is TGTGCCAGTAGTATCTCAACGGACTCCTGGCCCTACGAGCAGTACTTC.

The CDR3 sequence is CASSVGLAGEGASYNEQFF. In DNA, the CDR3 is TGTGCCAGCAGCGTAGGACTAGCGGGAGAAGGGGCTTCCTACAATGAGCAGTTCTTC. This chain connects TRBV9 to TRBJ2-1; 12 bases align to TRBD2. The CDR3 has 19 residues. From germline, CDR1 is SGDLS and CDR2 YYNGEE. V shed 0 bases and J 1 base; nucleotides not matched to a gene: 8.

The chain employs TRBV21-1 and TRBJ1-4. TRBV21-1 is assigned pseudogene status. The CDR3 consists of 12 residues. CDR3 region: CASTPSNEKLFF. Written as DNA, the CDR3 is TGTGCCAGCACTCCCTCCAATGAAAAACTGTTTTTT.

The rearrangement links TRBV6-2 or TRBV6-3 to TRBJ2-3, with D perhaps matching TRBD2 (5 bases). Germline CDR1 reads MNHEY; CDR2 reads SVGEGT. The CDR3 runs 15 residues. V dropped 3 bases and J dropped 2 bases, with 12 bases sitting between them. The CDR3 spells CASSYWATITDTQYF. The DNA of the CDR3 is TGTGCCAGCAGTTATTGGGCGACTATCACAGATACGCAGTATTTT.

V gene TRBV25-1 combines with J gene TRBJ1-3, with TRBD1 matching over 7 bases. With 4 bases clipped from V and 1 base from J, the junction kept 4 bases outside the gene matches. The germline gives CDR1 MGHDK, CDR2 SYGVNS. The CDR3 extends over 15 amino acids. CDR3: CASSGTGASGNTIYF. DNA for the CDR3: TGTGCCAGCAGTGGAACAGGGGCTTCTGGAAACACCATATATTTT.

V and J are TRBV19 and TRBJ2-7; 9 bases align to TRBD1. V was clipped by 5 bases and J by 5 bases; unmatched bases: 4. This CDR3 has 13 residues. Germline V gene sequence: CDR1 LNHDA, CDR2 SQIVND (reference sequence). For the CDR3, the DNA is TGTGCCAGTAGTCAGGACAGGGGAGACGAGCAGTACTTC. Translated, it gives CASSQDRGDEQYF.

V usage is TRBV10-2 and J usage is TRBJ1-2, with D possibly TRBD1 on 5 matching bases. Germline assignment: CDR1 WSHSY and CDR2 SAAADI. The CDR3 covers 16 residues. V shed 4 bases and J shed 2 bases, with 17 bases lying between them. The CDR3 loop is CASSASLGAGNYGYTF. The CDR3 DNA follows: TGCGCCAGCAGTGCCTCGTTAGGGGCGGGAAACTATGGCTACACCTTC.

The rearrangement joins TRBV19 to TRBJ2-7; the match to TRBD1 covers 8 bases. This CDR3 spans 13 amino acids. Germline V gene sequence: CDR1 LNHDA, CDR2 SQIVND (reference sequence). Germline trimming cut 5 bases from V and 5 bases from J; bases unmatched to any gene: 5. The chain's CDR3 is CASSGQGGHEQYF. DNA for the CDR3: TGTGCCAGTAGTGGACAGGGTGGACACGAGCAGTACTTC.

This chain uses TRBV27 with TRBJ2-7; 8 bases map to TRBD1. The CDR3 covers 18 residues. V was clipped by 2 bases and J by 3 bases; unmatched bases: 15. Per germline, CDR1 MNHEY and CDR2 SMNVEV (reference sequence). CDR3 nucleotide sequence: TGTGCCAGCAGTTTACGGTCAGGGGGCGAATCCCAGCGCTACGAGCAGTACTTC. This codes for CASSLRSGGESQRYEQYF.